Included here is one T cell receptor beta chain sequence, with context. The method was immunoSEQ multiplex PCR; TCRdb's version includes in-frame clones alone and lacks a portion of them. The sample includes more than 150,000 clones, 85% to 90% of them seen just once. This sample was taken from a study of T cell responses to AZD1222 COVID-19 vaccine. In the study overall: Second doses that came at about 4 or about 12 weeks were put together.

The sample was peripheral blood, taken on day 0 of AZD1222 vaccination. The clonotype comes from an adult in good health.

CDR3 region: CASSPRGQSNYGYTF. Written as DNA, the CDR3 is TGTGCCAGCAGCCCTCGAGGACAGTCAAACTATGGCTACACCTTC. This sequence joins TRBV5-4 and TRBJ1-2; TRBD1 might be the D (6 bases). CDR1 and CDR2 from the germline V gene are SGHNT and YYREEE (reference sequence). The CDR3 covers 15 residues. V dropped 4 bases and J dropped 2 bases, with 15 bases sitting between them. The variable domain in full, completed from reference TRBV5-4 and TRBJ1-2, reads ETGVTQSPTHLIKTRGQQVTLRCSSQSGHNTVSWYQQALGQGPQFIFQYYREEENGRGNFPPRFSGLQFPNYSSELNVNALELDDSALYLCASSPRGQSNYGYTFGSGTRLTVV.